This paragraph covers one T cell receptor beta chain sequence. This sample was taken from a study of CXCR3-negative and CXCR3-positive naive CD8 T cells. The CDR3 is made up of 11 amino acids. Germline CDR1 reads SEHNR; CDR2 reads FQNEAQ (reference sequence). TRB cDNA was prepared as libraries by UMI-labeled 5' RACE. TCRdb reprocessed the 5' RACE reads and stores each CDR3 protein as one record, lacking DNA. This table lists over 20,000 distinct CDR3 sequences. This TCR came from a human donor in good health. Some clones in this sample may be carry-over from other donors' samples. Sequences were obtained from naive CXCR3- CD8+ T cells from blood. The subset denotes: CD45RO-CCR7+CD27+CD95- naive CD8+ T cells lacking CXCR3 (TNR3-). V gene TRBV7-9 combines with J gene TRBJ2-7; the TCRdb D gene call, TRBD1, has no DNA to confirm it. CDR3 in amino acids: CAAGQPYEQYF.